Presented here are 12 T cell receptor beta chains from one specimen sequenced in a study of blood T cell repertoires in COVID-19. Profiled with immunoSEQ multiplex PCR; TCRdb holds only in-frame clones, not every one. The profile covers 200,000 to 250,000 clones, with 75% to 85% appearing a single time and 5.2% taken by the ten largest. The sample consisted of peripheral blood. These receptors came from a woman between 65 and 79 years old with COVID-19, enrolled during active disease.

V and J are TRBV28 and TRBJ1-2; 7 positions match TRBD1. V lost 6 bases, J lost 0 bases, and 13 bases stayed unmatched. The CDR3 is 17 amino acids. Germline-derived CDR1 and CDR2 are MDHEN and SYDVKM. This CDR3 reads CASRTSDRLPTNYGYTF. The CDR3 coding sequence is TGTGCCAGCAGAACCTCGGACAGGCTGCCTACTAACTATGGCTACACCTTC.

The sample holds a few counts of this clone. This chain links TRBV19 with TRBJ1-4; D is unclear. This CDR3 comprises 12 residues. The V gene lost 6 bases and the J gene lost 8 bases, with 10 bases spanning the gap. Germline V lookup: CDR1 LNHDA, CDR2 SQIVND (reference sequence). This chain's CDR3 is CASRVLGEKLFF. For the CDR3, the DNA is TGTGCCAGTAGGGTTCTGGGCGAAAAACTGTTTTTT.

The chain recombines TRBV6-6 with TRBJ1-5; 9 bases map to TRBD1. The V segment lost 5 bases and the J segment 8 bases; nucleotides outside the gene matches: 22. This CDR3 spans 19 amino acids. Looked up from germline, CDR1 is MNHNY and CDR2 is SVGAGI (reference sequence). The CDR3 nucleotides are TGTGCCAGCAGTCCCCGCTTTGGTGGACAGGGGAGAGGAGCGGAGCCCCAGCATTTT. As protein: CASSPRFGGQGRGAEPQHF.

The CDR3 sequence: CASSLFNPGHVGFNSNQPQHF. CDR3 DNA: TGTGCCAGCAGTTTATTTAATCCGGGACATGTGGGGTTTAATAGCAATCAGCCCCAGCATTTT. The chain has TRBV27 and TRBJ1-5; tentatively, D is TRBD1 (6 bases). Germline V gives CDR1 MNHEY, CDR2 SMNVEV (reference sequence). V lost 1 base and J lost 0, with 25 bases in between. The CDR3 loop spans 21 amino acids.

V is TRBV27 and J is TRBJ2-2; 13 bases line up with TRBD2. V lost 0 bases and J lost 6; bases outside the gene matches: 7. This CDR3 region has 18 residues. Germline CDR1 MNHEY, CDR2 SMNVEV (reference sequence). Here the CDR3 reads CASSLSWTSGSKAGELFF. The CDR3 coding sequence is TGTGCCAGCAGTTTATCTTGGACTAGCGGGAGTAAGGCCGGGGAGCTGTTTTTT.

The chain uses TRBV5-1 and TRBJ1-2; 7 nucleotides align to TRBD1. CDR1 is SGHRS, CDR2 YFSETQ, per germline. The trim removed 4 bases at V and 4 bases at J, leaving 19 bases unmatched. The CDR3 contains 18 residues. CDR3 loop: CASSAELPPRDSRYGYTF. The CDR3 DNA sequence: TGCGCCAGCAGCGCGGAGCTCCCTCCCCGGGACAGTCGCTATGGCTACACCTTC.

A note on this clone: An end of the junction does not agree with germline; a read error may underlie this. V usage is TRBV5-1 and J usage is TRBJ2-3, with D perhaps TRBD2 (6 bases). Per germline, CDR1 SGHRS and CDR2 YFSETQ. CDR3 length equals 14 residues. As DNA, the CDR3 is TGCGCCAGCAGCTTGGGTACTAGCAGAGATACGCAGTATTTT. Amino acid sequence: CASSLGTSRDTQYF.

The rearrangement links TRBV6-1 to TRBJ1-5, with a weak D call TRBD1 (5 bases). Germline V lookup: CDR1 MNHNS, CDR2 SASEGT. This CDR3 region has 16 residues. Deletions cut 2 bases from V and 3 bases from J, with 14 bases between. The CDR3 DNA follows: TGTGCCAGCAGTGAAAGGCAGGACACGGTCAATCAGCCCCAGCATTTT. Residues: CASSERQDTVNQPQHF.

The chain recombines TRBV6-2 or TRBV6-3 with TRBJ2-4, with D tentatively TRBD1 (5 bases). Trimming removed 6 bases at V and 6 bases at J, with 12 bases between. The CDR3 sequence is 13 residues long. Germline lookup yields CDR1 MNHEY and CDR2 SVGEGT. The CDR3 region has the DNA TGTGCCAGCAGCTTAGGACAATTAAACATTCAGTACTTC. Translated, it gives CASSLGQLNIQYF.

V gene TRBV7-8 combines with J gene TRBJ2-4; D may be TRBD2 (7 bases). The ends were cut back, 3 bases at V and 2 bases at J, with 14 bases in the middle. Germline V gene sequence: CDR1 SGHVS, CDR2 FQNEAQ. The CDR3 is 16 amino acids. This CDR3 reads CASSLLKGGPKNIQYF. CDR3 DNA: TGTGCCAGCAGCTTGTTAAAGGGGGGGCCCAAAAACATTCAGTACTTC.

J is TRBJ2-3 and V is TRBV25-1, with 8 positions matching TRBD2. This CDR3 is 14 amino acids long. Germline CDR1 and CDR2: MGHDK and SYGVNS. Trimming cost V 3 bases and J 5 bases; bases outside gene matches: 4. The CDR3 loop reads CASSESGSQDTQYF. The CDR3 DNA follows: TGTGCCAGCAGTGAGAGCGGGAGTCAAGATACGCAGTATTTT. The whole variable domain, remainder taken from reference TRBV25-1 and TRBJ2-3, is EADIYQTPRYLVIGTGKKITLECSQTMGHDKMYWYQQDPGMELHLIHYSYGVNSTEKGDLSSESTVSRIRTEHFPLTLESARPSHTSQYLCASSESGSQDTQYFGPGTRLTVL.

The chain uses TRBV3-1 (or the pseudogene TRBV3-2) and TRBJ1-2; TRBD1 might be the D (5 bases). The CDR3 contains 16 residues. Germline V gives CDR1 LGHDT, CDR2 YNNKEL (reference sequence). V was cut by 1 base and J by 4 bases, with 16 bases left in between. CDR3 coding DNA: TGTGCCAGCAGCCAAGCATCCTCAGGGTCCGTCTATGGCTACACCTTC. Its translation: CASSQASSGSVYGYTF.